These T cell receptor beta chains were read from a single sample in a study of blood T cell repertoires in COVID-19. Method: immunoSEQ multiplex PCR; TCRdb's copy keeps in-frame clones and lacks some. The sample has fewer than 110,000 clones, around 84% seen once. The sequencing input was peripheral blood. The receptors originated from a human donor in a cohort sampled during active COVID-19. Both conserved end residues are part of each CDR3.

TRBJ2-1 | TRBV11-2 | CASSLEGRGSVSEQFF
TRBJ1-1 | TRBV14 | CASSRPGWNTEAFF
TRBJ2-1 | TRBV10-3 | CAISDGDRAYNEQFF
TRBJ2-5 | TRBV3-1/TRBV3-2 | CASSQGLAGAKTQYF
TRBJ1-6 | TRBV11-2 | CASSPRIGHGGSPLHF
TRBJ2-5 | TRBV7-2 | CASSLPSGLRETQYF
TRBJ2-7 | TRBV7-8 | CASSLDWSSGEQYF
TRBJ1-1 | TRBV9 | CASSATPGGHTEAFF
TRBJ2-5 | TRBV5-4 | CASSFRDQETQYF
TRBJ2-5 | TRBV9 | CASSVFQGPETQYF
TRBJ1-3 | TRBV19 | CASSTHNRGKRNTIYF
TRBJ2-5 | TRBV12-3/TRBV12-4 | CASSPIYQETQYF
TRBJ1-5 | TRBV28 | CASRYSNQPQHF
TRBJ1-2 | TRBV11-1 | CASSFGSGQGFYGYTF
TRBJ2-3 | TRBV18 | CASSVVAGSSTDTQYF
TRBJ1-3 | TRBV27 | CASGGALRQNTIYF
TRBJ1-4 | TRBV7-6 | CASSWGGAANEKLFF
TRBJ2-5 | TRBV7-2 | CASSLGRGRETQYF
TRBJ2-2 | TRBV19 | CASSIDLRGELFF
TRBJ1-3 | TRBV5-8 | CASSLEDRGGNTIYF
TRBJ1-2 | TRBV5-4 | CASSQVPRATYGYTF
TRBJ1-2 | TRBV7-9 | CASSPGREEGYTF
TRBJ2-5 | TRBV5-1 | CASSSRRAGVHQETQYF
TRBJ1-6 | TRBV6-1 | CASGAMGLESPLHF
TRBJ1-2 | TRBV18 | CASSPGGRYGYTF
TRBJ1-2 | TRBV5-1 | CASSPDRVGYTF
TRBJ2-3 | TRBV2 | CASRPTGPTDTQYF
TRBJ1-4 | TRBV10-3 | CAISRTGSNEKLFF
TRBJ2-3 | TRBV11-1 | CASSLGTGGADTQYF
TRBJ1-2 | TRBV7-3 | CASSPGGRGRFMNGYTF
TRBJ2-5 | TRBV5-6 | CASSSRRGGVETQYF
TRBJ1-2 | TRBV19 | CATSTGLPPYGYTF
TRBJ2-4 | TRBV7-3 | CASRRAGPERGLAKNIQYF
TRBJ2-3 | TRBV7-2 | CASSRLVRDTQYF
TRBJ1-2 | TRBV19 | CASSIRGIDGYTF
TRBJ2-3 | TRBV7-2 | CASSPGGRGTDTQYF
TRBJ2-5 | TRBV5-8 | CASSPGLANQETQYF
TRBJ1-6 | TRBV5-4 | CASRQGSSSYNSPLHF
TRBJ2-3 | TRBV4-3 | CASSQGSGLVGTQYF
TRBJ2-3 | TRBV18 | CASSQRGVEQGTQYF
TRBJ1-1 | TRBV27 | CASSLRGGGGQREAFF